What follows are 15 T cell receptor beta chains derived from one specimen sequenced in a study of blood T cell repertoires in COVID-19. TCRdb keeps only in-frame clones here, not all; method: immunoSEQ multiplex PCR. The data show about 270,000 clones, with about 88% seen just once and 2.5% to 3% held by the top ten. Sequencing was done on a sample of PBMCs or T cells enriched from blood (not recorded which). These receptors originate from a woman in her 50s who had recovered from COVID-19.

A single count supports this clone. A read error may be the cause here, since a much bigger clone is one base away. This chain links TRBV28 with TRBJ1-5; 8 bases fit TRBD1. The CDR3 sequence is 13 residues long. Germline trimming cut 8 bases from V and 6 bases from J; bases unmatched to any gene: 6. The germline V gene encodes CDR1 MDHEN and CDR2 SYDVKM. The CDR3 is CASAGGAGQPQHF. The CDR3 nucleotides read TGTGCCAGCGCAGGGGGCGCGGGTCAGCCCCAGCATTTT.

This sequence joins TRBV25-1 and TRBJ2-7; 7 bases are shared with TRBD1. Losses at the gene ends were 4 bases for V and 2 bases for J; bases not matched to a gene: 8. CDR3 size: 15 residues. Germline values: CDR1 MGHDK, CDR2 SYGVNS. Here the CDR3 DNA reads TGTGCCAGCAGTGGTTTGGGGCAGGGGGCCTACGAGCAGTACTTC. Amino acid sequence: CASSGLGQGAYEQYF.

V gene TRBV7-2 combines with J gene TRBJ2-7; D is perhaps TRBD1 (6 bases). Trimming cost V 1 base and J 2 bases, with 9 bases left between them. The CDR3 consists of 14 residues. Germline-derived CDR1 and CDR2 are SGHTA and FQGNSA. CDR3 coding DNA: TGTGCCAGCAGCTTAGGTAGGACAGCCTACGAGCAGTACTTC. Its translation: CASSLGRTAYEQYF.

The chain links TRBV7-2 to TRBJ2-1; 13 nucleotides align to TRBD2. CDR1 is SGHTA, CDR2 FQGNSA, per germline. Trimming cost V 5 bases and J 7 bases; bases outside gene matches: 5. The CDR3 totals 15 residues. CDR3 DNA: TGTGCCAGCAGCCATGGACTAGCGGGAGTAAATGAGCAGTTCTTC. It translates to CASSHGLAGVNEQFF.

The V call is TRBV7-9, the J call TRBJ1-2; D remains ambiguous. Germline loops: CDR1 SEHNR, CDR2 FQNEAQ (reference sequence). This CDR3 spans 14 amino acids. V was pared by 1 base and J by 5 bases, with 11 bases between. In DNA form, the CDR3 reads TGTGCCAGCAGCTTAGTCCAGGCATGGTATGGCTACACCTTC. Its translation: CASSLVQAWYGYTF.

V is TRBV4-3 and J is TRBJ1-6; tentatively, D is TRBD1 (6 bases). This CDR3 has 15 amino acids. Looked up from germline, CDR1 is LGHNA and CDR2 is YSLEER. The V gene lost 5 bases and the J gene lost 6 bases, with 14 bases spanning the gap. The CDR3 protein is CASSRNSDSNSPLHF. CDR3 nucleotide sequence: TGCGCCAGCAGCAGAAATTCGGACAGTAATTCACCCCTCCACTTT.

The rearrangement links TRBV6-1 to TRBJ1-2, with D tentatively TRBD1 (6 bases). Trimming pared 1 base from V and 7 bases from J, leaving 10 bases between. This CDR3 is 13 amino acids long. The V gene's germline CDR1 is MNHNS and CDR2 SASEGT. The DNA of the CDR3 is TGTGCCAGCAGTGAAGAGGGGGAAGGTGGCTACACCTTC. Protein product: CASSEEGEGGYTF.

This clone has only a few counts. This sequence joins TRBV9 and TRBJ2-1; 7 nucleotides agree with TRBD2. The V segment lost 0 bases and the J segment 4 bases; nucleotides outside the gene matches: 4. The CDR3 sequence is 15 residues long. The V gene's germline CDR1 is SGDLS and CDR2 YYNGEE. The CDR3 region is CASSVGSSGYNEQFF. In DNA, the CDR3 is TGTGCCAGCAGCGTAGGAAGTAGCGGGTACAATGAGCAGTTCTTC.

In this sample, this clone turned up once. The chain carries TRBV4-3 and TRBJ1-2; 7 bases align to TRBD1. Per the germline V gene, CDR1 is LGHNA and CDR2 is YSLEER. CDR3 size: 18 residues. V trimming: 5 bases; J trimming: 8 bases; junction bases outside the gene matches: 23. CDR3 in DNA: TGCGCCAGCAGCTCGGACAGGCCTATATCGGGAAGAGGAGAGGGCTACACCTTC. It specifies CASSSDRPISGRGEGYTF.

Here the CDR3 DNA reads TGTGCCAGCTCCATGGGACAGCCCAAAACCTATAATTCACCCCTCCACTTT. This gives the protein CASSMGQPKTYNSPLHF. The J gene is TRBJ1-6, the V gene TRBV27, with TRBD1 matching 7 bases. The V segment lost 8 bases and the J segment 2 bases; nucleotides outside the gene matches: 12. Germline V gene sequence: CDR1 MNHEY, CDR2 SMNVEV (reference sequence). The CDR3 has 17 residues.

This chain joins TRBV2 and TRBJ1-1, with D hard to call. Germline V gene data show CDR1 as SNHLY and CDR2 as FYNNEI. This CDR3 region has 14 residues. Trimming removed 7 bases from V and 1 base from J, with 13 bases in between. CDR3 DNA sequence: TGTGCCAGCACACGGGAAGTTGGGAACACTGAAGCTTTCTTT. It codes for CASTREVGNTEAFF. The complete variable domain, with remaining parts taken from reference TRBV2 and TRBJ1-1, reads EPEVTQTPSHQVTQMGQEVILRCVPISNHLYFYWYRQILGQKVEFLVSFYNNEISEKSEIFDDQFSVERPDGSNFTLKIRSTKLEDSAMYFCASTREVGNTEAFFGQGTRLTVV.

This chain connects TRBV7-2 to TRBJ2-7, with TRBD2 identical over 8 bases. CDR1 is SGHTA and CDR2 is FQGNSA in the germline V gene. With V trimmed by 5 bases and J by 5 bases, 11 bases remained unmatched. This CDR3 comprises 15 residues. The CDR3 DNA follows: TGTGCCAGCAGCCCGTCAAGACTAGCGCGGGACGAGCAGTACTTC. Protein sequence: CASSPSRLARDEQYF.

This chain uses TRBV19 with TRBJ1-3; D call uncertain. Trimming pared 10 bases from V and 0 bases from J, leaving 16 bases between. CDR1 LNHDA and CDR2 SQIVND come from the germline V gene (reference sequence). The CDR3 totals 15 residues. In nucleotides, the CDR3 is TGTGCCACCCTAAATTTGTTTCGCTCTGGAAACACCATATATTTT. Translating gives CATLNLFRSGNTIYF. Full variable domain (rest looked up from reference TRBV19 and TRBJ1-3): DGGITQSPKYLFRKEGQNVTLSCEQNLNHDAMYWYRQDPGQGLRLIYYSQIVNDFQKGDIAEGYSVSREKKESFPLTVTSAQKNPTAFYLCATLNLFRSGNTIYFGEGSWLTVV.

The CDR3 is CASVGGNSPLHF. The CDR3 DNA follows: TGTGCCAGCGTGGGGGGGAATTCACCCCTCCACTTT. The V gene is TRBV6-5, the J gene TRBJ1-6; tentative D call: TRBD1 (5 bases). The CDR3 is 12 residues long. CDR1 is MNHEY and CDR2 is SVGAGI in the germline V gene. Trimming cost V 8 bases and J 7 bases, with 9 bases left between them.

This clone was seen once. The CDR3: CAWSVPDRMNTEAFF. For the CDR3, the DNA is TGTGCCTGGAGTGTACCGGACAGAATGAACACTGAAGCTTTCTTT. The rearrangement joins TRBV30 to TRBJ1-1, with D perhaps TRBD1 (6 bases). There are 15 residues in the CDR3. Trimming cost V 0 bases and J 0 bases, with 11 bases left between them. Germline V lookup: CDR1 GTSNPN, CDR2 SVGIG (reference sequence). The full variable domain, completed using reference TRBV30 and TRBJ1-1, is SQTIHQWPATLVQPVGSPLSLECTVEGTSNPNLYWYRQAAGRGLQLLFYSVGIGQISSEVPQNLSASRPQDRQFILSSKKLLLSDSGFYLCAWSVPDRMNTEAFFGQGTRLTVV.